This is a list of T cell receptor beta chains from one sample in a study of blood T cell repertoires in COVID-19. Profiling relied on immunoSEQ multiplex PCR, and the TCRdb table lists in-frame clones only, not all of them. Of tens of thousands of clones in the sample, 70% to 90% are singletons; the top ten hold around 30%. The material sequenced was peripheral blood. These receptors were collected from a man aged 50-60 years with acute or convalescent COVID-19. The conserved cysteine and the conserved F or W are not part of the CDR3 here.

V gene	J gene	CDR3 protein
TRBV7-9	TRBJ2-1	ASSLPGQVLHEQF
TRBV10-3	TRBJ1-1	AIRGQGKAF
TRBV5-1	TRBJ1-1	ASSPPGQLFLNTEAF
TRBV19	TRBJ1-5	ASSMTGSPNQPQH
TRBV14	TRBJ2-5	ASSPGGETQY
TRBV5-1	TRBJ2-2	ASRKPGQGSGELF
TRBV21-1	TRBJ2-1	ASSKLAGREQF
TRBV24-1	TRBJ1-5	ATSGATGSYSNQPQH
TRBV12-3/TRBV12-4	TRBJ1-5	ASSFRSNQPQH
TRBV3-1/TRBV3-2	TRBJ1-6	ASSQDWGHDNSPLH
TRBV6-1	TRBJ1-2	ASSEVTNYGYT
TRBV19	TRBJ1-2	ASSPGTAYGYT
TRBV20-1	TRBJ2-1	SASSREYNEQF
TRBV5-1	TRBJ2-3	ASSLLTAYTDTQY
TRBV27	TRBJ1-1	ASSLTGVGGTEAF
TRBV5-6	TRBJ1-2	ASSLRDRGNGYT
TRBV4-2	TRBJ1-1	ASSRPGQGAEAF
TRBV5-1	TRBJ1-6	ASSPGQHNSPLH
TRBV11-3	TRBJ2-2	ASRLAGDTGELF
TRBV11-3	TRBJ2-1	ASSPRDRYNEQF
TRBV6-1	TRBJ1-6	ASSEATGGSPLH
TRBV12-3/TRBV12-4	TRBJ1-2	ASSGRTGHGYT
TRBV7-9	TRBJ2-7	ASSLGTGEYEQY
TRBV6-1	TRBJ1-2	ASSEAGNYGYT
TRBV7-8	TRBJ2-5	ASSFGRTRQETQY
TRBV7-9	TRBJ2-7	ASGSTTGTYEQY
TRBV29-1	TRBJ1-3	SVGGTLGNTIY
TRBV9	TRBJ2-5	ASSASGGNQETQY
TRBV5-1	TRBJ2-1	ASSPTGESYNEQF
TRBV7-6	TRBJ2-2	ASSSERGGTGELF
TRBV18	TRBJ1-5	ASSPPSRGNQPQH
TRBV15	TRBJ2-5	ATSARRGQETQY
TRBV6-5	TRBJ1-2	ASTKTGQIYYGYT
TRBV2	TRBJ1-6	ASSAQGVGSPLH
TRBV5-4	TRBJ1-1	ASSWEGDTEAF
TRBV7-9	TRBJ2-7	ASSLGGERVREQY
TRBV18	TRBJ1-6	ASSPSGVNSPLH
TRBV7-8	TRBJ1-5	ASNPEYHYSNQPQH
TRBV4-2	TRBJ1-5	ASSQETGDPARPQH
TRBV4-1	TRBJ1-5	ASSGGQHSNQPQH